This entry features one TCR beta chain sequence. Its antigen is unknown. The sample belongs to a study of Ad26.COV2.S vaccination and SARS-CoV-2 variants. Across the study: The authors gave Ad26.COV2.S intramuscularly, either once or twice 56 days apart. Study-level findings and limits: Possible underestimation of total T cell responses by the TCR breadth and depth analyses was noted.

Using immunoSEQ multiplex PCR, the repertoire was profiled, and TCRdb retains in-frame clones only, with some absent. The sample lists hundreds of thousands of clones; about 90% were seen once. Documented treatment: roughly 19 received Ad26.COV2.S at low or high dose, single or two shots; about 5 received placebo; per-sample allocation not given. Sampling happened 63 days after the first vaccine or placebo injection. With V trimmed by 0 bases and J by 3 bases, 15 bases remained unmatched. Germline lookup yields CDR1 SGHRS and CDR2 YFSETQ. CDR3 size: 19 residues. J is TRBJ2-1 and V is TRBV5-1; 7 bases are shared with TRBD2. The receptor's source is a person aged 18-65 years who received the Ad26.COV2.S COVID-19 vaccine or a placebo. The starting material was peripheral blood, obtained in a trial of Ad26.COV2.S vaccine versus placebo. The CDR3 loop is CASSLARGRQTPIYNEQFF. The CDR3 bases are TGCGCCAGCAGCTTGGCGCGGGGGAGACAGACGCCTATCTACAATGAGCAGTTCTTC.